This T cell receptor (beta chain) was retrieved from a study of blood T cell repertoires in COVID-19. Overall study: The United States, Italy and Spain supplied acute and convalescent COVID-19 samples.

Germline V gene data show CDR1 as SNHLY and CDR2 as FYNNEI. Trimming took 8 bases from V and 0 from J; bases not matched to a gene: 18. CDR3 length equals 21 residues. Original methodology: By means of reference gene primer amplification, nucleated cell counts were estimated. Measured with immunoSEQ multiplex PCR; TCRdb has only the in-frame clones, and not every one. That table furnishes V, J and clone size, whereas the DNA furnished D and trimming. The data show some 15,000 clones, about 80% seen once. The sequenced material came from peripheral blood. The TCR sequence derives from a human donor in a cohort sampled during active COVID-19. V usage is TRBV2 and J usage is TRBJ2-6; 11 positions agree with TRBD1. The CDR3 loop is CASQAAGQGDLFSSGANVLTF. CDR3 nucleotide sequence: TGTGCCAGCCAGGCGGCGGGACAGGGGGACTTATTTAGCTCTGGGGCCAACGTCCTGACTTTC. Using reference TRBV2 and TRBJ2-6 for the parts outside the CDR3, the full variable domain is EPEVTQTPSHQVTQMGQEVILRCVPISNHLYFYWYRQILGQKVEFLVSFYNNEISEKSEIFDDQFSVERPDGSNFTLKIRSTKLEDSAMYFCASQAAGQGDLFSSGANVLTFGAGSRLTVL.